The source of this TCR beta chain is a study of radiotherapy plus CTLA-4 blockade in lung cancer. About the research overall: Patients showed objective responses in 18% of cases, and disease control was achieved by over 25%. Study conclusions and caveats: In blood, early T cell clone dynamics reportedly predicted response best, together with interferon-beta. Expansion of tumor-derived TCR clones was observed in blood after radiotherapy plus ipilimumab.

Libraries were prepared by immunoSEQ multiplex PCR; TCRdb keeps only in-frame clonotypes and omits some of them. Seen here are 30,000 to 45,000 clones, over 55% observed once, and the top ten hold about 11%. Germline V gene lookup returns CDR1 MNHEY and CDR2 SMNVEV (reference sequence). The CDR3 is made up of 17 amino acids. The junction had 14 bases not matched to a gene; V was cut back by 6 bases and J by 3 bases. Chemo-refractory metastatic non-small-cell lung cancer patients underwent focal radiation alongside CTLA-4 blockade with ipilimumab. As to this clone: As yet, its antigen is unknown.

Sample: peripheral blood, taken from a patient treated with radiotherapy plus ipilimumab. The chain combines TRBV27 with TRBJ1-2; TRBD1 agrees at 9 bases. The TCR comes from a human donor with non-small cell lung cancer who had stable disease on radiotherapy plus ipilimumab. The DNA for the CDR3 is TGTGCCAGCAGCCCTGGACAGGGGATCAGCCCACACTATGGCTACACCTTC. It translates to CASSPGQGISPHYGYTF.